A single sample gave rise to the 18 T cell receptor beta chains below, sequenced in a study of response to subunit inactivated influenza vaccine. TCRdb recomputed calls from the RT-PCR reads with MiXCR, one row per CDR3 protein. The sample records about 480,000 distinct CDR3 sequences, roughly 9.8% being singletons. The sample consisted of PBMCs from blood, taken 45 days after vaccination. Receptors were obtained from a man aged 50 to 60 who received an inactivated influenza vaccine.

In its sample, this clonotype was seen a few times. This chain uses TRBV20-1 with TRBJ2-2; unclear D gene. V was trimmed by 5 bases and J by 0 bases, leaving 10 bases between them. The CDR3 loop spans 14 amino acids. CDR1 DFQATT and CDR2 SNEGSKA come from the germline V gene (reference sequence). The CDR3 here is CSAPGQTNTGELFF. The DNA for the CDR3 is TGCAGTGCTCCCGGGCAGACGAACACCGGGGAGCTGTTTTTT.

This clonotype was observed a handful of times. The genes are TRBV7-2 and TRBJ2-7; maybe TRBD1 (5 bases). Trimming stripped 5 bases from V and 6 bases from J, with 11 bases between. The CDR3 is made up of 12 amino acids. Germline V gene sequence: CDR1 SGHTA, CDR2 FQGNSA. As DNA, the CDR3 is TGTGCCAGCAGCGCCCAGGGCTTCGAGCAGTACTTC. Translating it yields CASSAQGFEQYF. The full variable domain, completed using reference TRBV7-2 and TRBJ2-7, is GAGVSQSPSNKVTEKGKDVELRCDPISGHTALYWYRQSLGQGLEFLIYFQGNSAPDKSGLPSDRFSAERTGGSVSTLTIQRTQQEDSAVYLCASSAQGFEQYFGPGTRLTVT.

This clonotype appeared a few times. This chain uses TRBV29-1 with TRBJ1-1; D is possibly TRBD1 (6 bases). The V gene's germline CDR1 is SQVTM and CDR2 ANQGSEA. This CDR3 is built from 13 residues. The V end lost 4 bases, the J end lost 4 bases, and 13 bases lay between the germline ends. CDR3 in amino acids: CSVAAWGPTEAFF. As DNA, the CDR3 is TGCAGCGTTGCAGCGTGGGGGCCCACTGAAGCTTTCTTT.

This clonotype was detected only a few times. The chain employs TRBV27 and TRBJ2-1, with 11 positions matching TRBD2. The CDR3 sequence is 21 residues long. Germline loops: CDR1 MNHEY, CDR2 SMNVEV (reference sequence). Trimming took 6 bases from V and 4 from J; bases not matched to a gene: 23. The CDR3 here is CASSNLPATSGRSPIYNEQFF. The CDR3 DNA reads TGTGCCAGCAGCAACCTCCCAGCTACTAGCGGGAGATCACCAATTTACAATGAGCAGTTCTTC.

This clonotype has only a few counts. The J gene is TRBJ2-3, the V gene TRBV6-1; maybe TRBD1 (6 bases). Trimming shortened V by 6 bases and J by 5 bases, and 18 bases separated the two germline ends. Germline V CDR1 and CDR2: MNHNS, SASEGT. This CDR3 has 15 residues. CDR3 in amino acids: CASSRHRVRGDTQYF. In DNA form, the CDR3 reads TGTGCCAGCAGCCGTCACAGGGTCCGTGGAGATACGCAGTATTTT.

The chain couples TRBV5-1 to TRBJ2-1, with 9 bases aligning to TRBD1. This CDR3 contains 16 residues. CDR1 is SGHRS and CDR2 is YFSETQ in the germline V gene. Trimming took 3 bases from V and 4 from J; bases not matched to a gene: 8. This CDR3 is CASSSRTGVRYNEQFF. The DNA for the CDR3 is TGCGCCAGCAGCTCGAGGACAGGGGTTAGGTACAATGAGCAGTTCTTC.

The rearrangement uses TRBV9 and TRBJ1-6, with D unresolved. This CDR3 has 14 amino acids. Looked up from germline, CDR1 is SGDLS and CDR2 is YYNGEE. V lost 0 bases and J 6 bases, leaving 7 bases between the germline ends. This CDR3 reads CASSVGGANSPLHF. CDR3 bases: TGTGCCAGCAGCGTAGGAGGCGCTAATTCACCCCTCCACTTT.

The V and J genes are TRBV10-2 and TRBJ2-1, with 10 bases matching TRBD2. The CDR3 runs to 14 residues. Germline V gives CDR1 WSHSY, CDR2 SAAADI. J gave up 9 bases and V 6 bases, and 8 bases lay outside the gene matches. As DNA, the CDR3 is TGCGCCAGCAGACTAGCGGGACAACTTCCTGAGCAGTTCTTC. This sequence encodes CASRLAGQLPEQFF.

The J gene is TRBJ2-7, the V gene TRBV11-2; TRBD2 aligns across 9 bases. Germline V gene sequence: CDR1 SGHAT, CDR2 FQNNGV. The length of the CDR3 is 15 residues. After removal of 5 bases from V and 7 bases from J, the junction contained 12 bases not matched to a gene. The CDR3 region has the DNA TGTGCCAGCAGCATCCTAGCGGGAACTGGCCGGGAGCAGTACTTC. As protein: CASSILAGTGREQYF.

This clonotype appeared many times. The gene calls are TRBV12-3 or TRBV12-4 and TRBJ2-1; the match to TRBD1 covers 8 bases. Trimming cost V 7 bases and J 6 bases; bases outside gene matches: 8. This CDR3 comprises 14 residues. The CDR3 spells CASTIPGQVNEQFF. For the CDR3, the DNA is TGTGCCAGCACCATCCCGGGACAGGTCAATGAGCAGTTCTTC.

This clonotype has a handful of counts. The chain recombines TRBV11-2 with TRBJ2-2; 11 nucleotides line up with TRBD2. CDR1 and CDR2 (germline): SGHAT, FQNNGV. The CDR3 is made up of 17 amino acids. Unmatched junction bases numbered 7, after V lost 0 bases and J lost 7 bases. CDR3 bases: TGTGCCAGCAGCTTAGAGGGGACTAGCGGCTGGGGCGGGGAGCTGTTTTTT. Protein sequence: CASSLEGTSGWGGELFF.

This sequence joins TRBV3-1 and TRBJ1-2; unclear D gene. Between the trimmed V and J ends, which lost 0 bases and 7 bases, there was a span of 15 bases. This CDR3 has 15 amino acids. Germline loops: CDR1 LGHDT, CDR2 YNNKEL (reference sequence). The CDR3 region is CASSQDDGSMVGYTF. In DNA form, the CDR3 reads TGTGCCAGCAGCCAAGATGACGGCTCTATGGTTGGCTACACCTTC.

This chain links TRBV11-2 with TRBJ1-2, with D perhaps TRBD1 (6 bases). The germline CDR1 and CDR2 sequences are SGHAT and FQNNGV. Trimming removed 6 bases from V and 3 bases from J, with 14 bases in between. The CDR3 consists of 14 residues. The CDR3 DNA reads as TGTGCCAGCAGGTCCACAGGGTCGGACTATGGCTACACCTTC. Encoded protein: CASRSTGSDYGYTF.

The V call is TRBV5-1, the J call TRBJ2-7, with 8 bases fitting TRBD1. After removal of 6 bases from V and 2 bases from J, the junction contained 7 bases not matched to a gene. The CDR3 consists of 14 residues. Per germline, CDR1 SGHRS and CDR2 YFSETQ. The CDR3 is CASITWTGTYEQYF. CDR3 DNA: TGCGCCAGCATCACTTGGACAGGGACCTACGAGCAGTACTTC.

This clonotype has a handful of counts. The chain has TRBV12-3 or TRBV12-4 and TRBJ2-4; D unclear. The CDR3 contains 15 residues. The germline V and J ends were trimmed by 7 bases and 0 bases, with 13 bases remaining between them. The CDR3 DNA reads as TGTGCCAGCACCCCGACCCCGTTAGCCAAAAACATTCAGTACTTC. Encoded protein: CASTPTPLAKNIQYF.

This clonotype was observed many times. The chain links TRBV4-1 to TRBJ2-5, with 7 bases identical to TRBD1. This CDR3 has 13 amino acids. V lost 2 bases, J lost 4 bases, and 1 base stayed unmatched. Germline lookup yields CDR1 MGHRA and CDR2 YSYEKL. DNA of the CDR3: TGCGCCAGCAGCCAAAGGACAGGAGAGACCCAGTACTTC. Encoded protein: CASSQRTGETQYF.

This chain joins TRBV28 and TRBJ2-5, with D unresolved. The CDR3 spans 11 residues. V lost 9 bases to trimming and J lost 6 bases, with 11 bases between them. Germline V lookup: CDR1 MDHEN, CDR2 SYDVKM. The CDR3 region is CASVSMKTQYF. The DNA of the CDR3 is TGTGCCAGTGTTAGCATGAAGACCCAGTACTTC.

A few counts support this clonotype. The chain has TRBV10-3 and TRBJ2-5, with a possible D match to TRBD2 (6 bases). The germline V gene encodes CDR1 ENHRY and CDR2 SYGVKD. V gave up 10 bases and J gave up 1 base, with 16 bases separating them. This CDR3 spans 14 amino acids. The chain's CDR3 is CATRDLETQETQYF. The DNA of the CDR3 is TGTGCCACCCGGGACTTAGAAACCCAAGAGACCCAGTACTTC.